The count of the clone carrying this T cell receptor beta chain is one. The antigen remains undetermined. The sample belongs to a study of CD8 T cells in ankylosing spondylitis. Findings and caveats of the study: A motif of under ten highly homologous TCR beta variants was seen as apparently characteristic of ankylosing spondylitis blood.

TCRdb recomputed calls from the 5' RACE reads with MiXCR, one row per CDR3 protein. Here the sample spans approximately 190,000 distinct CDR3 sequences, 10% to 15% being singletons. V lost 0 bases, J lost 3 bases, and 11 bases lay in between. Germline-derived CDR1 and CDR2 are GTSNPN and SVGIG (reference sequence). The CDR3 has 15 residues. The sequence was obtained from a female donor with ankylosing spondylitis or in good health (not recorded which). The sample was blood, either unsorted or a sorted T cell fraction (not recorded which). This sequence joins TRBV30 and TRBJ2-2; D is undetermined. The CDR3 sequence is CAWSVQQMDTGELFF. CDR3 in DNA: TGTGCCTGGAGTGTACAACAGATGGACACCGGGGAGCTGTTTTTT.